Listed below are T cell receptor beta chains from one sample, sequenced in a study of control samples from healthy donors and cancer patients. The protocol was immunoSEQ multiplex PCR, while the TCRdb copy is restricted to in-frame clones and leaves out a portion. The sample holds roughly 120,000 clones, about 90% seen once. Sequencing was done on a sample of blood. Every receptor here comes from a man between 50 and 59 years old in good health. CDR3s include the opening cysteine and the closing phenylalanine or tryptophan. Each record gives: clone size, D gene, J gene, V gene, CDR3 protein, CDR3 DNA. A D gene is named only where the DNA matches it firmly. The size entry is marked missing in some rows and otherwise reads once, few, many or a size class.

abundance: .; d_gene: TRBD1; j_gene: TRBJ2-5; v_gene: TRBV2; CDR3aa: CASGSEGQLRETQYF; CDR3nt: TGTGCCAGCGGGAGTGAGGGACAGCTGAGAGAGACCCAGTACTTC
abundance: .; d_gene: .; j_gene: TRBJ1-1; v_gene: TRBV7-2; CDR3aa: CASASGLNTEAFF; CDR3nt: TGTGCCAGCGCCTCCGGGCTGAACACTGAAGCTTTCTTT
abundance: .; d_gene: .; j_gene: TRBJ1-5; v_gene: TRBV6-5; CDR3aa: CASSYRVDQPQHF; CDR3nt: TGTGCCAGCAGTTACAGGGTCGATCAGCCCCAGCATTTT
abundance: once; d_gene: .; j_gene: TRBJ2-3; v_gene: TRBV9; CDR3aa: CASSVGGPDTQYF; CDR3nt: TGTGCCAGCAGCGTAGGGGGGCCAGATACGCAGTATTTT
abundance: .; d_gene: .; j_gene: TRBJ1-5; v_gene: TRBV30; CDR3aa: CAWSPGGGPTNQPQHF; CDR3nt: TGTGCCTGGAGTCCAGGTGGGGGCCCTACCAATCAGCCCCAGCATTTT
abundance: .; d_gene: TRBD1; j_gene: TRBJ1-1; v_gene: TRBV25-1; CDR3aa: CASSSTGSVSEAFF; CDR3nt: TGTGCCAGCAGCTCGACAGGGTCTGTCTCTGAAGCTTTCTTT
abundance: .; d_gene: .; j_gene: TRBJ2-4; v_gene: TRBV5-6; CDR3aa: CASSPRVVNIQYF; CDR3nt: TGTGCCAGCAGCCCCCGGGTCGTAAACATTCAGTACTTC
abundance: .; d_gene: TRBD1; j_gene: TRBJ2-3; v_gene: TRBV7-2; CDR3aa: CASRSLRGQGGTDTQYF; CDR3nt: TGTGCCAGCCGCAGCTTACGGGGACAGGGGGGAACAGATACGCAGTATTTT
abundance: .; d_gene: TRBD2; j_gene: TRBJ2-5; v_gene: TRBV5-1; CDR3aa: CASTGLAGAQETQYF; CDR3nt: TGCGCCAGCACTGGACTAGCGGGGGCCCAAGAGACCCAGTACTTC
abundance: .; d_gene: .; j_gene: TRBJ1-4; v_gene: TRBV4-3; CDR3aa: CASSQDQGKWGLGEKLFF; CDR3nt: TGCGCCAGCAGCCAAGATCAAGGGAAATGGGGGCTTGGGGAAAAACTGTTTTTT
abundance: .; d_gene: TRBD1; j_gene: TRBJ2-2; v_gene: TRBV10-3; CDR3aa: CAISRTGLARELFF; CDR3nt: TGTGCCATCAGTAGGACAGGTCTAGCCCGGGAGCTGTTTTTT
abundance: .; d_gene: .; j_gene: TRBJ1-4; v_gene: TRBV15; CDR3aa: CATSRDPYGGTNEKLFF; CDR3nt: TGTGCCACCAGCAGAGATCCCTATGGTGGAACTAATGAAAAACTGTTTTTT
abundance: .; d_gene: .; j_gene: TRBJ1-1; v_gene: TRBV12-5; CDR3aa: CATTGHLNTEAFF; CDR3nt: TGTGCTACCACCGGACATTTGAACACTGAAGCTTTCTTT
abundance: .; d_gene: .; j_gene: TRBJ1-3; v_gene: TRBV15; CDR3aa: CATSRDEASGNTIYF; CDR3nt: TGTGCCACCAGCAGAGACGAGGCCTCTGGAAACACCATATATTTT
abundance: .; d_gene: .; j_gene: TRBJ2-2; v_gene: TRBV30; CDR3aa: CAWSVIVDTGELFF; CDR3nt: TGTGCCTGGAGTGTAATTGTGGACACCGGGGAGCTGTTTTTT
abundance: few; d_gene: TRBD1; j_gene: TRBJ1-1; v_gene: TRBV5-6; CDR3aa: CASSSDLGQGGTEAFF; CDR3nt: TGTGCCAGCAGCTCCGATCTAGGACAGGGGGGGACTGAAGCTTTCTTT
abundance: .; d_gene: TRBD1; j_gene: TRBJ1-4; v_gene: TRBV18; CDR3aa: CASSAGTGLEKLFF; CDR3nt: TGTGCCAGCTCGGCCGGGACAGGTCTTGAAAAACTGTTTTTT
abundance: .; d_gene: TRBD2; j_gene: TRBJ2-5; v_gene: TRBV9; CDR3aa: CASSVGDYKETQYF; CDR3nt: TGTGCCAGCAGCGTAGGGGACTATAAAGAGACCCAGTACTTC
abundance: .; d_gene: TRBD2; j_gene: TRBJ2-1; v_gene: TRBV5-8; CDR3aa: CASRGGPSSYNEQFF; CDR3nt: TGTGCCAGCCGGGGGGGACCCAGCTCCTACAATGAGCAGTTCTTC
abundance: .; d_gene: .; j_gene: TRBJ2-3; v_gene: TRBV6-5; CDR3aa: CASSYSNAGDTQYF; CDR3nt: TGTGCCAGCAGTTACTCGAACGCGGGAGATACGCAGTATTTT
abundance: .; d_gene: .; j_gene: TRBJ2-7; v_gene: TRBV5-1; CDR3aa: CASSLASLNEQYF; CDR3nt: TGCGCCAGCAGCTTGGCCAGTCTCAACGAGCAGTACTTC
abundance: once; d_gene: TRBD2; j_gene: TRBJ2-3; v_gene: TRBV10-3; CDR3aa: CAISEGSGGATDTQYF; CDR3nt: TGTGCCATCAGTGAGGGGAGCGGGGGGGCAACAGATACGCAGTATTTT
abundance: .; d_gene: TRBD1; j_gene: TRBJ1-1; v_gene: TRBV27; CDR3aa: CASSPGQGAMNTEAFF; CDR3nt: TGTGCCAGCAGCCCTGGACAGGGAGCCATGAACACTGAAGCTTTCTTT
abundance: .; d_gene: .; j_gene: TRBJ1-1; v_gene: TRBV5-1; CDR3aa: CASSLTDSVTEAFF; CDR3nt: TGCGCCAGCAGCTTGACTGACAGCGTCACTGAAGCTTTCTTT
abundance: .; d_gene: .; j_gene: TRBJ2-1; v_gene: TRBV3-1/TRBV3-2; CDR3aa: CASSHQLGSYNEQFF; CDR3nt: TGTGCCAGCAGCCACCAGCTTGGCTCCTACAATGAGCAGTTCTTC
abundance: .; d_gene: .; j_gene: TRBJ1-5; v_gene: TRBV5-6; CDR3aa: CASSLAQAQPQHF; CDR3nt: TGTGCCAGCAGCTTGGCCCAAGCCCAGCCCCAGCATTTT
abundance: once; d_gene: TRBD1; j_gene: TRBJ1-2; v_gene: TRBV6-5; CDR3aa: CASSYGTDNYGYTF; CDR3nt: TGTGCCAGCAGTTACGGGACAGATAACTATGGCTACACCTTC
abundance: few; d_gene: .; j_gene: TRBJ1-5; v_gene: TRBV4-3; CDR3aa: CASSEQRNQPQHF; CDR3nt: TGCGCCAGCAGCGAGCAGCGGAATCAGCCCCAGCATTTT
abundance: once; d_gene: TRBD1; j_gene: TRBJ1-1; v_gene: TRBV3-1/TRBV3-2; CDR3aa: CASSAQGGFEAFF; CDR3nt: TGTGCCAGCAGCGCACAGGGGGGGTTTGAAGCTTTCTTT
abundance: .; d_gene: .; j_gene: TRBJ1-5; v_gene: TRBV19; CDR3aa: CASSIMGQPQHF; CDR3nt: TGTGCCAGTAGTATAATGGGTCAGCCCCAGCATTTT
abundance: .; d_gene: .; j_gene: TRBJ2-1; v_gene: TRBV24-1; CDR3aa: CATRARDGKYNEQFF; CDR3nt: TGTGCCACCCGAGCCCGGGACGGAAAATACAATGAGCAGTTCTTC
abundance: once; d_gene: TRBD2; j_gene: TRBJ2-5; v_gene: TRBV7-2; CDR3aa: CASSPAGGPEETQYF; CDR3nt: TGTGCCAGCAGCCCGGCGGGGGGGCCCGAAGAGACCCAGTACTTC
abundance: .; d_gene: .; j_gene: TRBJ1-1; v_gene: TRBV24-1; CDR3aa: CATSRTGNTEAFF; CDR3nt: TGTGCCACCAGTAGGACGGGGAACACTGAAGCTTTCTTT
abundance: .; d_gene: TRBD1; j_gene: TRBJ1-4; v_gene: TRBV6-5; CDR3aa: CASTQGTTNEKLFF; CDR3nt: TGTGCCAGCACACAGGGGACGACTAATGAAAAACTGTTTTTT
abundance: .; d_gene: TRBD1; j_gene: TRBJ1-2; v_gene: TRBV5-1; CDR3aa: CASSLGGQGNGYTF; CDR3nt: TGCGCCAGCAGCTTGGGGGGACAGGGAAATGGCTACACCTTC
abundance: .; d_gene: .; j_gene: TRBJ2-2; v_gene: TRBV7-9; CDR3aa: CASSTRGWDTGELFF; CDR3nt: TGTGCCAGCAGCACCCGAGGGTGGGACACCGGGGAGCTGTTTTTT
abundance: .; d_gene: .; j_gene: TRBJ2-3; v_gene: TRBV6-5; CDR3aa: CASSFLGGTQYF; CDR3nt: TGTGCCAGCAGTTTCCTCGGAGGTACGCAGTATTTT
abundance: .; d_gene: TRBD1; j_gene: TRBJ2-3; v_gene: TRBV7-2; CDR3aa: CASSFGQGVLTQYF; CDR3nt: TGTGCCAGCAGCTTTGGACAGGGGGTCCTTACGCAGTATTTT
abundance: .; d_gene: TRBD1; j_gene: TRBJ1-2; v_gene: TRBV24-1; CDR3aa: CATSDPSTGSGGYTF; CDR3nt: TGTGCCACCAGTGATCCCTCGACAGGGTCCGGTGGCTACACCTTC
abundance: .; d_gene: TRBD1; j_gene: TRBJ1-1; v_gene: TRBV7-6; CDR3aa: CASSLATGGNTEAFF; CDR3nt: TGTGCCAGCAGCTTAGCTACAGGGGGGAACACTGAAGCTTTCTTT
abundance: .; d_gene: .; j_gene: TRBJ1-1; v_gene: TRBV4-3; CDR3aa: CASSQGQRHNTEAFF; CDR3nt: TGCGCCAGCAGCCAAGGGCAGAGACATAACACTGAAGCTTTCTTT
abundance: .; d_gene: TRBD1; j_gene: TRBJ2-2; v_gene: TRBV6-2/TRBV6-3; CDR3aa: CASSTEYRGLSTGELFF; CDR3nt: TGTGCCAGCAGTACTGAGTACAGGGGGCTTAGCACCGGGGAGCTGTTTTTT